The 7 T cell receptor beta chains listed next were all sequenced from one sample in a study of blood T cell repertoires in COVID-19. Measured with immunoSEQ multiplex PCR; TCRdb has only the in-frame clones, and not every one. The table shows about 190,000 clones, with 78% occurring only once. The material sequenced was peripheral blood. The receptors stem from a woman of 80 years or more with active or convalescent COVID-19.

The chain couples TRBV4-2 to TRBJ2-1; 7 nucleotides align to TRBD1. The V gene's germline CDR1 is LGHNA and CDR2 YNFKEQ. The CDR3 has 15 residues. J lost 4 bases, V lost 6 bases, and 9 bases had no gene match. CDR3: CASRRGGNRYNEQFF. CDR3 nucleotides: TGTGCCAGCAGAAGAGGGGGCAACCGATACAATGAGCAGTTCTTC.

The chain couples TRBV29-1 to TRBJ2-3, with 11 bases fitting TRBD2. Germline V gene data show CDR1 as SQVTM and CDR2 as ANQGSEA. V trimming: 3 bases; J trimming: 1 base; junction bases outside the gene matches: 3. The CDR3 covers 15 residues. The chain's CDR3 is CSVDRGLAGTDTQYF. The CDR3 nucleotides read TGCAGCGTTGACCGGGGACTAGCGGGCACAGATACGCAGTATTTT.

In DNA, the CDR3 is TGTGCCACCAGTGATTCGCGGGCTGCGAGGGGCTACACCTTC. Translated: CATSDSRAARGYTF. The gene calls are TRBV24-1 and TRBJ1-2; D ambiguous. Germline V gene sequence: CDR1 KGHDR, CDR2 SFDVKD. The CDR3 runs 14 residues. V was shortened by 2 bases and J by 8 bases, with 14 bases between the two germline ends.

The J gene is TRBJ2-1, the V gene TRBV13; TRBD1 agrees at 8 bases. CDR1 is PRHDT, CDR2 FYEKMQ, per germline (reference sequence). The length of the CDR3 is 13 residues. V lost 5 bases, J lost 8 bases, and 5 bases stayed unmatched. In DNA, the CDR3 is TGTGCCAGCAGCGACAGGGGTTTAGATGAGCAGTTCTTC. Protein product: CASSDRGLDEQFF.

The chain is built from TRBV18 and TRBJ2-3, with D possibly TRBD1 on 5 matching bases. V lost 4 bases and J lost 0, with 14 bases in between. Germline V gene lookup returns CDR1 KGHSH and CDR2 LQKENI. This CDR3 has 16 residues. The CDR3 DNA follows: TGTGCCAGCTCACTGACACAGGTACAGAGCACAGATACGCAGTATTTT. Protein: CASSLTQVQSTDTQYF.

The J gene is TRBJ1-1, the V gene TRBV7-9; D call uncertain. From germline, CDR1 is SEHNR and CDR2 FQNEAQ (reference sequence). The CDR3 consists of 17 residues. The V end lost 3 bases, the J end lost 0 bases, and 17 bases lay between the germline ends. The CDR3 DNA follows: TGTGCCAGCAGCTTGGAGTTCGGTGTCTATTTGAACACTGAAGCTTTCTTT. Translation: CASSLEFGVYLNTEAFF. Full variable domain (rest looked up from reference TRBV7-9 and TRBJ1-1): DTGVSQNPRHKITKRGQNVTFRCDPISEHNRLYWYRQTLGQGPEFLTYFQNEAQLEKSRLLSDRFSAERPKGSFSTLEIQRTEQGDSAMYLCASSLEFGVYLNTEAFFGQGTRLTVV.

This chain joins TRBV29-1 and TRBJ2-3, with 9 bases fitting TRBD2. J gave up 2 bases and V 6 bases, and 9 bases lay outside the gene matches. Germline V gene lookup returns CDR1 SQVTM and CDR2 ANQGSEA. CDR3 length equals 15 residues. DNA for the CDR3: TGCAGCGTCGGCCGAGCGGGGGGCCTCACAGATACGCAGTATTTT. Its translation: CSVGRAGGLTDTQYF.